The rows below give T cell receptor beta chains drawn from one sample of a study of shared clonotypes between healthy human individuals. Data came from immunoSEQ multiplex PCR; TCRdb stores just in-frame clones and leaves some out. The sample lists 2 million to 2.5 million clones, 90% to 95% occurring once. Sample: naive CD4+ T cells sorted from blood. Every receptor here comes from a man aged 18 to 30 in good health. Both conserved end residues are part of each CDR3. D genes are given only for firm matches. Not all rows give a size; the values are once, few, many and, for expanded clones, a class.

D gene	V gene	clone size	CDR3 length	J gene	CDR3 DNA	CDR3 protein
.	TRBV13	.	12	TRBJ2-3	TGTGCCAGCAGCTTAGTCGGGGATACGCAGTATTTT	CASSLVGDTQYF
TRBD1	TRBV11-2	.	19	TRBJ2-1	TGTGCCAGCCGGACTCGCGCTAGCGTCTCCAGGGGGCCCTACAATGAGCAGTTCTTC	CASRTRASVSRGPYNEQFF
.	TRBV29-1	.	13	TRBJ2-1	TGCAGCGTTGGGGGGGAGAGATACAATGAGCAGTTCTTC	CSVGGERYNEQFF
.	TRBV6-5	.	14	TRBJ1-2	TGTGCCAGCAGTTACTCGAGAGGACCCTATGGCTACACCTTC	CASSYSRGPYGYTF
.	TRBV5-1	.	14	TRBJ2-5	TGCGCCAGCAGCTTGGGGGATCCCCAAGAGACCCAGTACTTC	CASSLGDPQETQYF
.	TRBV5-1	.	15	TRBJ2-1	TGCGCCAGCAGCCCTGACAGGGGGACTAGCGCTGAGCAGTTCTTC	CASSPDRGTSAEQFF
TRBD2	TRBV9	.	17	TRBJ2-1	TGTGCCAGCAGCGCTACAACCGGGACTAGCGGGCAGAGCGAGCAGTTCTTC	CASSATTGTSGQSEQFF
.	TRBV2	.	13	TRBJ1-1	TGTGCCAGCATTTCAGACTTGAACACTGAAGCTTTCTTT	CASISDLNTEAFF
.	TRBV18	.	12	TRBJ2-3	TGTGCCAGCTCACGGGACACAGATACGCAGTATTTT	CASSRDTDTQYF
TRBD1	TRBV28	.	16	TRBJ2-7	TGTGCCAGCAGTTTGGTATTAGGACAGGGGGCAAGAGAGCAGTACTTC	CASSLVLGQGAREQYF
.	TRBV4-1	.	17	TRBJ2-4	TGCGCCAGCAGCCAAACCATTGACCAGGGGTTTAAAAACATTCAGTACTTC	CASSQTIDQGFKNIQYF
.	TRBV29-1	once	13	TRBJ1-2	TGCAGCGTTCGCAGGGACCTTAACTATGGCTACACCTTC	CSVRRDLNYGYTF
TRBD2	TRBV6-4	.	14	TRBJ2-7	TGTGCCAGCAGCCCCGGGGGGGGCGTGGGGGAGCAGTACTTC	CASSPGGGVGEQYF
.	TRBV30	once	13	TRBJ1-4	TGTGCTTGGAACGGGTGGACTAATGAAAAACTGTTTTTT	CAWNGWTNEKLFF
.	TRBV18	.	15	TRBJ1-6	TGTGCCAGCTCACCACTGGGGGGTCCCAATTCACCCCTCCACTTT	CASSPLGGPNSPLHF
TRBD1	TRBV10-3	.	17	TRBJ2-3	TGTGCCATCAGTGGGCAGGACGGGACAGGGGGCACAGATACGCAGTATTTT	CAISGQDGTGGTDTQYF
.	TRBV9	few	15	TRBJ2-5	TGTGCCAGCAGCGTAGCTTGGGCAGAATGGGAGACCCAGTACTTC	CASSVAWAEWETQYF
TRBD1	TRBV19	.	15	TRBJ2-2	TGTGCCAGTAGTATATCCGACAGGGTTTCCGGGGAGCTGTTTTTT	CASSISDRVSGELFF
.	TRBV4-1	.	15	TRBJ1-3	TGCGCCAGCAGCCAAGAAGGCAGCGTCGCGAACACCATATATTTT	CASSQEGSVANTIYF
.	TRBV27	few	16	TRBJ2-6	TGTGCCAGCAGTCCGGGACGGCTCTCTGGGGCCAACGTCCTGACTTTC	CASSPGRLSGANVLTF
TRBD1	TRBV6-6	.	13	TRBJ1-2	TGTGCCAGCAGTGTCGACAGGGTCTATGGCTACACCTTC	CASSVDRVYGYTF
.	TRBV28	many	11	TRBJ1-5	TGTGCCAGCAGGTCCGGGGGGACCACGCATTTT	CASRSGGTTHF
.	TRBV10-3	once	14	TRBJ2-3	TGTGCCATCAGCCTTGCAGGGAGCACAGATACGCAGTATTTT	CAISLAGSTDTQYF
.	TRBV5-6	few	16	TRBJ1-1	TGTGCCAGCAGCCCGCAGGTCGGGAGGGGAGACACTGAAGCTTTCTTT	CASSPQVGRGDTEAFF
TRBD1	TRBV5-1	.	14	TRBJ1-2	TGCGCCAGCAGCTTGGCGGGACAGGCCTATGGCTACACCTTC	CASSLAGQAYGYTF
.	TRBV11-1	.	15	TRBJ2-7	TGTGCCAGCAGCTTAGAGTCGGGGAGTCCCTACGAGCAGTACTTC	CASSLESGSPYEQYF
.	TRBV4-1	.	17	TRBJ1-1	TGCGCCAGCAGCCCGTCTAAGGACGGGGGAGGCGGAACTGAAGCTTTCTTT	CASSPSKDGGGGTEAFF
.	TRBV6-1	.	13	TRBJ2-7	TGTGCCAGCAGTATCAGACTCCCCTACGAGCAGTACTTC	CASSIRLPYEQYF
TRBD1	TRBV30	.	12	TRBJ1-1	TGTGCCGGAAACAGGGGGACGACTGAAGCTTTCTTT	CAGNRGTTEAFF
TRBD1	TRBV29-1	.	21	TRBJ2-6	TGCAGCGTTGCCCTCCAAAACTCGGCCGGGACAGGGGGCACTGGGGCCAACGTCCTGACTTTC	CSVALQNSAGTGGTGANVLTF
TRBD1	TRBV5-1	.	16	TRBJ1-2	TGCGCCAGCAGCTTCCAGGGGGAGGGACAGAACTATGGCTACACCTTC	CASSFQGEGQNYGYTF
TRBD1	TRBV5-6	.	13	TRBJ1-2	TGTGCCAGCACCAAGGACAGGGGATATGGCTACACCTTC	CASTKDRGYGYTF
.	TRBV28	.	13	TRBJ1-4	TGTGCCAGCAGTGAGGCGGGCGCTGAAAAACTGTTTTTT	CASSEAGAEKLFF
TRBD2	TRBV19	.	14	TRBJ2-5	TGTGCCAGTAGTATACTAGCGGGAGTGGAGACCCAGTACTTC	CASSILAGVETQYF
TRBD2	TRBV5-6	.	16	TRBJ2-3	TGTGCCAGCAGCACTTTAGCGGGGGGTACCACAGATACGCAGTATTTT	CASSTLAGGTTDTQYF
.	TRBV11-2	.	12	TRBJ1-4	TGTGCCAGCAGGAGAGGGGCTGAAAAACTGTTTTTT	CASRRGAEKLFF
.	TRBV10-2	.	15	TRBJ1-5	TGCGCCAGCGCGATGAGGGGGACGGTCAATCAGCCCCAGCATTTT	CASAMRGTVNQPQHF
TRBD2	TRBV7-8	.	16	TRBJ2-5	TGTGCCAGCAGCTTAGGGGCGGGAGGGGGCCAAGAGACCCAGTACTTC	CASSLGAGGGQETQYF
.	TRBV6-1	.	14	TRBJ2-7	TGTGCCAGCAGTGCATTGAGTCCTCCCTACGAGCAGTACTTC	CASSALSPPYEQYF
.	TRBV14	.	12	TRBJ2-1	TGTGCCAGCAGCCAGGCAGGCGATGAGCAGTTCTTC	CASSQAGDEQFF
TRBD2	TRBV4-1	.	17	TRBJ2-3	TGCGCCAGCAGACGTGGGGTAGCGGGGGGGCAAACAGATACGCAGTATTTT	CASRRGVAGGQTDTQYF
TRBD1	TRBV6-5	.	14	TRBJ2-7	TGTGCCAGTCGAATGGGGACAGGAACCTACGAGCAGTACTTC	CASRMGTGTYEQYF
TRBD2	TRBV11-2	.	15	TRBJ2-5	TGTGCCAGCAGTCGCGGGCTAGCGGGGGGAGAGACCCAGTACTTC	CASSRGLAGGETQYF
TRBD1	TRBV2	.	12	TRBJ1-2	TGTGCCAGCAGGACAGGGGGCTTCGGCTACACCTTC	CASRTGGFGYTF
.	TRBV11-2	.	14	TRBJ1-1	TGTGCCAGCAGCTTAGGGACGGAGAGTAGGAAAGCTTTCTTT	CASSLGTESRKAFF
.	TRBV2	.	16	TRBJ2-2	TGTGCCAGCAGTGAACAGTGGCCGCCGTTAGGAGGGGAGCTGTTTTTT	CASSEQWPPLGGELFF
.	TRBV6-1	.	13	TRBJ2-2	TGTGCCAGCAGCAACGACAAAACCGGGGAGCTGTTTTTT	CASSNDKTGELFF
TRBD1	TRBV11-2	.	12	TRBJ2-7	TGTGCCAGCAGGATACAGGGGGGTGAGCAGTACTTC	CASRIQGGEQYF
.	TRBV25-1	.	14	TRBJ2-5	TGTGCCAGCAGTGAAACCGGACCAGGGGAGACCCAGTACTTC	CASSETGPGETQYF
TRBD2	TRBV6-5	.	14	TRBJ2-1	TGTGCCAGCAGAAGACTAGCGGGGGGCAATGAGCAGTTCTTC	CASRRLAGGNEQFF
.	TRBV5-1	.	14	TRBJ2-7	TGCGCCAGCAGCTTGTCTAGGGCCTCCTACGAGCAGTACTTC	CASSLSRASYEQYF
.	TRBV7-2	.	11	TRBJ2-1	TGTGCCAGCACGGTCGCCAATGAGCAGTTCTTC	CASTVANEQFF
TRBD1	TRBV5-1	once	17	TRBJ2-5	TGCGCCAGCAGCTTGGTGGGACAGGGGGTATCAGGAGAGACCCAGTACTTC	CASSLVGQGVSGETQYF
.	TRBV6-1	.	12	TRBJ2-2	TGTGCCAGCAGCCTGGGGTCCGGGGAGCTGTTTTTT	CASSLGSGELFF
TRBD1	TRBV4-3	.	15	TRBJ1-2	TGCGCCAGCAGCCAACCAGGGACAGGGCTGGGTGGCTACACCTTC	CASSQPGTGLGGYTF